This T cell receptor beta chain was identified in a study of CD8 T cells in Susac syndrome. Reverse transcription of roughly 0.5 to 1 ug RNA was performed with random hexamers. An immunoSEQ multiplex PCR amplified TCR beta CDR3 over 54 Vbeta and 13 Jbeta. TCRdb re-derived calls from the immunoSEQ multiplex PCR reads in MiXCR, one entry per CDR3 protein. This sample yields under 150,000 distinct CDR3 sequences, of which roughly 89% are seen a single time; around 0.24% belongs to the top ten. CDR1 ENHRY and CDR2 SYGVKD come from the germline V gene. Trimming removed 8 bases at V and 2 bases at J, with 9 bases between. CDR3 length: 12 amino acids. CD8+ and CD4+ T cells from blood underwent TCR beta sequencing, which was carried out in a high-throughput format. Negative isolation yielded CD8+ and CD4+ T cells; FACS enriched TEMRA cells.

Sequencing was carried out using CD8+ T cells from PBMCs. The genes are TRBV10-3 and TRBJ2-5; perhaps TRBD1 as D (5 bases). This clonotype was obtained from a human donor with multiple sclerosis. CDR3 amino acids: CAIGAPQETQYF. CDR3 bases: TGTGCCATCGGGGCGCCACAAGAGACCCAGTACTTC.